Below, one T cell receptor beta chain is given with its context. This CDR3 has 15 residues. The ends were cut back, 0 bases at V and 4 bases at J, with 9 bases in the middle. Random hexamers primed reverse transcription of 0.5 to 1 ug RNA. An immunoSEQ multiplex PCR generated amplified TCR beta CDR3 products spanning 54 Vbeta and 13 Jbeta. Each CDR3 protein is one row after TCRdb ran MiXCR on the immunoSEQ multiplex PCR reads. The table records fewer than 350,000 distinct CDR3 sequences, 75% to 90% of them present only once. These data originate in a study of CD8 T cells in Susac syndrome. The clonotype comes from a human donor with multiple sclerosis. Sample: CD8+ T cells from PBMCs. The V and J genes are TRBV23-1 and TRBJ1-4; unclear D gene. TRBV23-1 is annotated as an ORF whose role is uncertain. The CDR3 nucleotides read TGCGCCAGCAGTCAATCCTGGGCATGTAATGAAAAACTGTTTTTT. Amino acid sequence: CASSQSWACNEKLFF.